One and the same sample provided the 27 T cell receptor beta chains below, sequenced in a study of cytomegalovirus exposure and HLA in healthy donors. Amplification used 60 Vbeta primers and 13 Jbeta primers. TCRdb's copy holds only in-frame clones and misses some; the assay was immunoSEQ multiplex PCR. Found here are some 97,000 clones, 79% of them singletons; the top ten hold approximately 3.7%. Input material: PBMCs. Source of these receptors: a female donor in good health and CMV-seropositive.

Points on this clone: Mismatch with germline at one junction end may stem from a read error. The chain employs TRBV5-4 and TRBJ2-1, with 8 bases fitting TRBD1. This CDR3 is built from 15 residues. Germline CDR1 and CDR2: SGHNT and YYREEE (reference sequence). CDR3 sequence (DNA): TGTGCCAGCGGCTTGACAGGGGCCCCTAACAATGAGCAGTTCTTC. Translation gives CASGLTGAPNNEQFF.

This sequence joins TRBV7-2 and TRBJ2-7; TRBD2 is a possible D gene (5 bases). The germline gives CDR1 SGHTA, CDR2 FQGNSA. The CDR3 totals 13 residues. V lost 5 bases, J lost 2 bases, and 10 bases lay in between. CDR3 DNA: TGTGCCAGCAGCCTTAAGCGGCCCTACGAGCAGTACTTC. This encodes CASSLKRPYEQYF.

The CDR3 spells CAWSVGGGPNEKLFF. As DNA, the CDR3 is TGTGCCTGGAGCGTCGGGGGGGGGCCAAATGAAAAACTGTTTTTT. The rearrangement uses TRBV30 and TRBJ1-4, with D possibly being TRBD1 (6 bases). CDR3 length equals 15 residues. The V and J ends lost 3 bases and 5 bases respectively, with 16 bases between them. Germline CDR1 is GTSNPN and CDR2 is SVGIG (reference sequence).

The chain employs TRBV5-1 and TRBJ1-2, with D possibly TRBD1 on 6 matching bases. V gave up 0 bases and J gave up 4 bases, with 7 bases separating them. The CDR3 contains 13 residues. From germline, CDR1 is SGHRS and CDR2 YFSETQ. The CDR3 DNA reads TGCGCCAGCAGCTTGGGGACAGCCTATGGCTACACCTTC. Translating gives CASSLGTAYGYTF.

This clone was found once. The CDR3 sequence: CASSPAVRGGRTEAFF. In nucleotides, the CDR3 is TGCGCCAGCAGCCCAGCGGTTAGGGGAGGCAGGACTGAAGCTTTCTTT. V gene TRBV5-1 combines with J gene TRBJ1-1; TRBD1 might be the D (5 bases). CDR1 is SGHRS, CDR2 YFSETQ, per germline. V lost 4 bases and J 5 bases, leaving 21 bases between the germline ends. The CDR3 has 16 amino acids.

The rearrangement links TRBV6-1 to TRBJ1-1; the D gene is possibly TRBD1 (6 bases). CDR1 and CDR2 from the germline V gene are MNHNS and SASEGT. V lost 1 base and J 3 bases, leaving 9 bases between the germline ends. This CDR3 is built from 14 residues. The CDR3 DNA reads as TGTGCCAGCAGTGAAGATCAGGGGTACACTGAAGCTTTCTTT. This encodes CASSEDQGYTEAFF.

The count of this clone is one. This chain uses TRBV2 with TRBJ2-5, with TRBD1 as a possible D gene (5 bases). The end of the DNA aligns better with TRBJ2-7, so the J call may be wrong. Germline-derived CDR1 and CDR2 are SNHLY and FYNNEI. CDR3 length: 15 residues. As DNA, the CDR3 is TGTGCCAGCACTCCTGACAGATCGGGTCACTACGAGCAGTACTTC. Protein: CASTPDRSGHYEQYF.

J is TRBJ2-5 and V is TRBV5-1; D may be TRBD2 (6 bases). The CDR3 length is 15 residues. Germline V gene data show CDR1 as SGHRS and CDR2 as YFSETQ. Trimming cost V 2 bases and J 5 bases, with 16 bases left between them. The CDR3 nucleotides read TGCGCCAGCAGCTTTGAACTACGGGGGTCGGAGACCCAGTACTTC. Amino acids: CASSFELRGSETQYF.

The chain couples TRBV10-2 to TRBJ2-1; 9 bases are a match to TRBD2. The germline V gene has CDR1 WSHSY and CDR2 SAAADI. The length of the CDR3 is 15 residues. Trimming removed 4 bases from V and 8 bases from J; junction bases left unmatched: 9. This CDR3 reads CASSVRRGGSYEQFF. CDR3 bases: TGCGCCAGCAGTGTGAGGCGGGGGGGCTCGTATGAGCAGTTCTTC.

V gene TRBV27 combines with J gene TRBJ1-5, with D unresolved. The CDR3 is 15 amino acids. Germline V lookup: CDR1 MNHEY, CDR2 SMNVEV (reference sequence). The V and J ends lost 3 bases and 0 bases respectively, with 9 bases between them. The CDR3 sequence is CASSFDSYSNQPQHF. CDR3 DNA: TGTGCCAGCAGTTTCGACTCCTATAGCAATCAGCCCCAGCATTTT.

The genes are TRBV6-5 and TRBJ2-5; 9 nucleotides line up with TRBD2. CDR1 is MNHEY and CDR2 is SVGAGI in the germline V gene. The CDR3 is 14 amino acids. V gave up 9 bases and J gave up 5 bases; unmatched junction bases: 10. The CDR3 sequence: CARNSAGGWETQYF. The CDR3 nucleotides are TGTGCCAGGAACTCAGCGGGGGGATGGGAGACCCAGTACTTC.

The chain combines TRBV5-1 with TRBJ2-3; D ambiguous. This CDR3 spans 15 amino acids. CDR1 is SGHRS and CDR2 is YFSETQ in the germline V gene. The germline V and J ends were trimmed by 1 base and 2 bases, with 11 bases remaining between them. The chain's CDR3 is CASSLMAANTDTQYF. In DNA form, the CDR3 reads TGCGCCAGCAGCTTGATGGCGGCAAACACAGATACGCAGTATTTT.

V is TRBV27 and J is TRBJ1-2, with a weak D call TRBD1 (6 bases). Trimming removed 6 bases from V and 7 bases from J, with 15 bases in between. The CDR3 loop spans 13 amino acids. Germline CDR1 reads MNHEY; CDR2 reads SMNVEV (reference sequence). The CDR3 sequence: CASSPNTQGGYTF. The CDR3 bases are TGTGCCAGCAGCCCGAACACACAGGGTGGCTACACCTTC.

V gene TRBV6-5 combines with J gene TRBJ2-7, with 7 bases matching TRBD1. In germline, CDR1 is MNHEY, CDR2 SVGAGI. Trimming cost V 6 bases and J 4 bases; bases outside gene matches: 9. The CDR3 runs to 14 residues. The CDR3 DNA sequence: TGTGCCAGCAGGAAGCCGGGACAGATTTACGAGCAGTACTTC. It is translated as CASRKPGQIYEQYF.

This clone was seen only once. The chain uses TRBV4-1 and TRBJ2-7, with 11 nucleotides matching TRBD2. Germline values: CDR1 MGHRA, CDR2 YSYEKL. The J segment lost 2 bases and the V segment lost 1 base, leaving 13 bases of the junction unmatched. The CDR3 consists of 19 residues. CDR3 in DNA: TGCGCCAGCAGCCAAGTTCGAGTCCTAGGGACTAGCGGACCCTACGAGCAGTACTTC. As protein: CASSQVRVLGTSGPYEQYF.

This clone showed up just a few times. The chain links TRBV5-1 to TRBJ2-1; 9 bases align to TRBD2. After removal of 4 bases from V and 8 bases from J, the junction contained 13 bases not matched to a gene. The CDR3 is made up of 16 amino acids. Germline assignment: CDR1 SGHRS and CDR2 YFSETQ. CDR3 protein: CASSVLGRGGSDEQFF. The CDR3 nucleotides are TGCGCCAGCAGCGTACTTGGGCGGGGGGGCTCCGATGAGCAGTTCTTC. Variable domain in full (rest from reference TRBV5-1 and TRBJ2-1): KAGVTQTPRYLIKTRGQQVTLSCSPISGHRSVSWYQQTPGQGLQFLFEYFSETQRNKGNFPGRFSGRQFSNSRSEMNVSTLELGDSALYLCASSVLGRGGSDEQFFGPGTRLTVL.

This sequence joins TRBV6-5 and TRBJ1-6; D perhaps matches TRBD1 (6 bases). V was shortened by 5 bases and J by 10 bases, with 12 bases between the two germline ends. CDR1 MNHEY and CDR2 SVGAGI come from the germline V gene. This CDR3 has 13 amino acids. CDR3 sequence reads: CASSTGSGSPLHF. The CDR3 coding sequence is TGTGCCAGCAGTACAGGGTCTGGGTCACCCCTCCACTTT.

This sequence joins TRBV5-1 and TRBJ1-1, with D uncertain. The germline CDR1 and CDR2 sequences are SGHRS and YFSETQ. The ends were cut back, 6 bases at V and 6 bases at J, with 15 bases in the middle. This CDR3 comprises 13 residues. CDR3 residues: CASTQGGYAEAFF. The CDR3 nucleotides read TGCGCCAGCACCCAAGGAGGGTACGCTGAAGCTTTCTTT.

The CDR3 is CASSILDSRGSYEQYF. The CDR3 bases are TGTGCCAGTAGTATCCTGGACAGTAGAGGGTCCTACGAGCAGTACTTC. This chain uses TRBV19 with TRBJ2-7; D perhaps matches TRBD1 (6 bases). V was shortened by 3 bases and J by 1 base, with 16 bases between the two germline ends. There are 16 residues in the CDR3. CDR1 LNHDA and CDR2 SQIVND come from the germline V gene (reference sequence).

The table lists this clone with a count of one. The genes are TRBV9 and TRBJ2-3, with 9 bases aligning to TRBD1. J gave up 5 bases and V 4 bases, and 11 bases lay outside the gene matches. The CDR3 has 16 amino acids. The V gene's germline CDR1 is SGDLS and CDR2 YYNGEE. The CDR3 loop is CASSKRTGARGDTQYF. For the CDR3, the DNA is TGTGCCAGCAGCAAGAGGACAGGGGCGAGGGGAGATACGCAGTATTTT.

The chain is built from TRBV14 and TRBJ2-5, with a possible D match to TRBD2 (5 bases). The CDR3 covers 17 residues. Germline V gene lookup returns CDR1 SGHDN and CDR2 FVKESK. The V end was cut by 1 base, the J end by 4 bases, with 19 bases between. CDR3 residues: CASSQGLSSVPSETQYF. As DNA, the CDR3 is TGTGCCAGCAGCCAAGGACTCAGTAGCGTTCCCTCAGAGACCCAGTACTTC.

This clone has just one count. The chain employs TRBV2 and TRBJ2-3, with TRBD2 as a possible D gene (6 bases). The CDR3 is made up of 15 amino acids. The germline gives CDR1 SNHLY, CDR2 FYNNEI. The V end was cut by 6 bases, the J end by 0 bases, with 13 bases between. For the CDR3, the DNA is TGTGCCAGCAGGATGGGACTGTTAAGCACAGATACGCAGTATTTT. It is translated as CASRMGLLSTDTQYF.

The chain couples TRBV5-1 to TRBJ2-3, with 7 bases identical to TRBD1. Unmatched junction bases numbered 8, after V lost 5 bases and J lost 2 bases. Germline V gives CDR1 SGHRS, CDR2 YFSETQ. The CDR3 loop spans 15 amino acids. CDR3 amino acids: CASRPGTAATDTQYF. The CDR3 coding sequence is TGCGCCAGCAGACCCGGGACAGCGGCCACAGATACGCAGTATTTT.

The chain is built from TRBV29-1 and TRBJ2-3; the match to TRBD1 covers 7 bases. This CDR3 is 10 amino acids long. CDR1 SQVTM and CDR2 ANQGSEA come from the germline V gene. J was trimmed by 9 bases and V by 7 bases; bases with no gene match: 4. The CDR3: CSAETGTQYF. As DNA, the CDR3 is TGCAGCGCCGAGACAGGGACGCAGTATTTT.

The rearrangement uses TRBV7-8 and TRBJ1-1; D is uncertain. V lost 2 bases, J lost 4 bases, and 2 bases lay in between. The CDR3 spans 11 residues. CDR1 is SGHVS and CDR2 is FQNEAQ in the germline V gene. This CDR3 is CASSLLTEAFF. CDR3 nucleotides: TGTGCCAGCAGCTTACTCACTGAAGCTTTCTTT. Full variable domain (remainder filled in from reference TRBV7-8 and TRBJ1-1): GAGVSQSPRYKVAKRGQDVALRCDPISGHVSLFWYQQALGQGPEFLTYFQNEAQLDKSGLPSDRFFAERPEGSVSTLKIQRTQQEDSAVYLCASSLLTEAFFGQGTRLTVV.

This CDR3 is CAWRGQGNFRAFF. CDR3 sequence (DNA): TGTGCCTGGAGGGGACAGGGTAACTTTCGAGCTTTCTTT. The chain joins TRBV30 to TRBJ1-1; 9 bases line up with TRBD1. From germline, CDR1 is GTSNPN and CDR2 SVGIG (reference sequence). The CDR3 runs 13 residues. V lost 3 bases to trimming and J lost 10 bases; unmatched junction nucleotides: 9. The variable domain in full, with the rest retrieved from reference TRBV30 and TRBJ1-1, is SQTIHQWPATLVQPVGSPLSLECTVEGTSNPNLYWYRQAAGRGLQLLFYSVGIGQISSEVPQNLSASRPQDRQFILSSKKLLLSDSGFYLCAWRGQGNFRAFFGQGTRLTVV.

This rearrangement joins TRBV7-9 to TRBJ1-1; D gene unclear. Germline-derived CDR1 and CDR2 are SEHNR and FQNEAQ (reference sequence). V lost 0 bases, J lost 7 bases, and 15 bases lay in between. This CDR3 region has 15 residues. The CDR3 here is CASSLALSKTGEAFF. CDR3 nucleotides: TGTGCCAGCAGCTTAGCGCTTTCGAAGACGGGTGAAGCTTTCTTT. Combining the CDR3 with reference TRBV7-9 and TRBJ1-1 gives the whole variable domain DTGVSQNPRHKITKRGQNVTFRCDPISEHNRLYWYRQTLGQGPEFLTYFQNEAQLEKSRLLSDRFSAERPKGSFSTLEIQRTEQGDSAMYLCASSLALSKTGEAFFGQGTRLTVV.